This TCR beta chain was profiled in a study of shared clonotypes between healthy human individuals. Sequencing used immunoSEQ multiplex PCR; TCRdb keeps in-frame clones, though not all of them. The sample holds a few million clones, more than 85% seen once. The ends were cut back, 5 bases at V and 7 bases at J, with 11 bases in the middle. Germline CDR1 reads MNHNS; CDR2 reads SASEGT. The CDR3 has 12 residues. The chain is built from TRBV6-1 and TRBJ1-1; no reliable D call. This TCR was recovered from a man younger than 35 in good health. Some clones in this sample may be carry-over from other donors' samples. The sample taken for sequencing was naive CD4+ T cells from PBMCs. Subset of the sample: CD45RA+ positively selected. The CDR3 nucleotides are TGTGCCAGCAGTCTCCTCCCGAGTGAAGCTTTCTTT. Protein product: CASSLLPSEAFF.